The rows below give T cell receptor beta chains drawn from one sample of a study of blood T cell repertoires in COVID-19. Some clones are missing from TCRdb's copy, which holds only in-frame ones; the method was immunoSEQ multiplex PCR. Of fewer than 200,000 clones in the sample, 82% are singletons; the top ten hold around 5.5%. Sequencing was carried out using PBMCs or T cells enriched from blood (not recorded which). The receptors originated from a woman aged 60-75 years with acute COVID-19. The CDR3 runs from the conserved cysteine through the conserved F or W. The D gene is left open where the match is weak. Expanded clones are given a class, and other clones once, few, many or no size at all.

DNA: TGTGCCAGCAGCCTCCCCGGACAGCTCCAGCATTTT
CDR3: CASSLPGQLQHF
J: TRBJ1-5
size: -
D: -
V: TRBV6-5

DNA: TGTGCCAGCAGTACTGCGGAAGGGAACACCGGGGAGCTGTTTTTT
CDR3: CASSTAEGNTGELFF
J: TRBJ2-2
size: -
D: -
V: TRBV6-1

DNA: TGTGCCAGTAGTATGTCCGCTAGCTCCTACGAGCAGTACTTC
CDR3: CASSMSASSYEQYF
J: TRBJ2-7
size: -
D: -
V: TRBV19

DNA: TGTGCCAGCAGTTACTCGACAGCGAACTATGGCTACACCTTC
CDR3: CASSYSTANYGYTF
J: TRBJ1-2
size: -
D: -
V: TRBV6-5

DNA: TGTGCCACCAGTGATTTACAGGGACAGCCCCAGCATTTT
CDR3: CATSDLQGQPQHF
J: TRBJ1-5
size: -
D: -
V: TRBV24-1

DNA: TGCGCCAGCAGCCAAGATCCGGGGGGGGCGAGGGATACGCAGTATTTT
CDR3: CASSQDPGGARDTQYF
J: TRBJ2-3
size: -
D: TRBD2
V: TRBV4-3

DNA: TGTGCCAGCACCCAGGACAGGGGGGGGAGTCAGCCCCAGCATTTT
CDR3: CASTQDRGGSQPQHF
J: TRBJ1-5
size: -
D: TRBD1
V: TRBV2

DNA: TGTGCCAGCAGCCAGGGAGTACTCAATGAGCAGTTCTTC
CDR3: CASSQGVLNEQFF
J: TRBJ2-1
size: few
D: -
V: TRBV3-1/TRBV3-2

DNA: TGTGCCAGCAGCTTAGCGACTACAGGGGACTCGGGGGAAGCTTTCTTT
CDR3: CASSLATTGDSGEAFF
J: TRBJ1-1
size: -
D: TRBD1
V: TRBV7-6

DNA: TGTGCCAGCTCCCCTACAGGGGTTTATAGCAATCAGCCCCAGCATTTT
CDR3: CASSPTGVYSNQPQHF
J: TRBJ1-5
size: -
D: TRBD1
V: TRBV18

DNA: TGTGCCAGCAGCTTAGATCGCCGGACAGTCAATCAGCCCCAGCATTTT
CDR3: CASSLDRRTVNQPQHF
J: TRBJ1-5
size: -
D: -
V: TRBV7-2

DNA: TGTGCCAGCTCACCTAACAGACAGGAGAACACTGAAGCTTTCTTT
CDR3: CASSPNRQENTEAFF
J: TRBJ1-1
size: -
D: -
V: TRBV18

DNA: TGTGCCAGCAGCTGGGGACAGGGAGGGAACACTGAAGCTTTCTTT
CDR3: CASSWGQGGNTEAFF
J: TRBJ1-1
size: -
D: TRBD1
V: TRBV5-4

DNA: TGTGCCAGCAGTTACGGTCTAGCGGGGAATTCAGATACGCAGTATTTT
CDR3: CASSYGLAGNSDTQYF
J: TRBJ2-3
size: -
D: TRBD2
V: TRBV6-5

DNA: TGTGCCAGCAGCCAGGACGTAACAGGGAGTTATTACGAGCAGTACTTC
CDR3: CASSQDVTGSYYEQYF
J: TRBJ2-7
size: -
D: -
V: TRBV4-2

DNA: TGTGCCAGCAGCGTAGGGTACAGGGTAAACGCTGGGGCCAACGTCCTGACTTTC
CDR3: CASSVGYRVNAGANVLTF
J: TRBJ2-6
size: -
D: -
V: TRBV9

DNA: TGTGCCAGCAGCTTTCAGGGCGCCAGTTACCAGTACTTC
CDR3: CASSFQGASYQYF
J: TRBJ2-5
size: -
D: -
V: TRBV7-2

DNA: TGTGCCAGCAGCTCTGGTCATAGGAGCCCGAACACCGGGGAGCTGTTTTTT
CDR3: CASSSGHRSPNTGELFF
J: TRBJ2-2
size: -
D: -
V: TRBV7-2

DNA: TGTGCCAGCAGCTTAGACCGGACAGAAGCTTTCTTT
CDR3: CASSLDRTEAFF
J: TRBJ1-1
size: -
D: -
V: TRBV7-8

DNA: TGCAGCGTTGGGCGCGGGGCGAACACCGGGGAGCTGTTTTTT
CDR3: CSVGRGANTGELFF
J: TRBJ2-2
size: few
D: -
V: TRBV29-1

DNA: TGTGCCAGCAGTTACTCGGCGGAACGGCCCGCTAACTATGGCTACACCTTC
CDR3: CASSYSAERPANYGYTF
J: TRBJ1-2
size: -
D: -
V: TRBV6-2/TRBV6-3

DNA: TGTGCCAGCAGTTTACCAGGAAGCACAGATACGCAGTATTTT
CDR3: CASSLPGSTDTQYF
J: TRBJ2-3
size: -
D: -
V: TRBV27

DNA: TGCAGCGTTGGGGGGGGGCCTGGAAACACCATATATTTT
CDR3: CSVGGGPGNTIYF
J: TRBJ1-3
size: -
D: -
V: TRBV29-1

DNA: TGTGCCAGCAGCCCAAGGACAGTCCCCTCGGGAAAACTGTTTTTT
CDR3: CASSPRTVPSGKLFF
J: TRBJ1-4
size: -
D: -
V: TRBV7-2

DNA: TGTGCCAGCAGTGTTGAGGGGAACACTGAAGCTTTCTTT
CDR3: CASSVEGNTEAFF
J: TRBJ1-1
size: once
D: -
V: TRBV2

DNA: TGTGCCAGCTCACCGGGACTAGCGGGGGGCGAGAATGAGCAGTTCTTC
CDR3: CASSPGLAGGENEQFF
J: TRBJ2-1
size: -
D: TRBD2
V: TRBV18

DNA: TGTGCCAGCAGCTTAGGGGGGACCGGGACAGGGCTCGATACGCAGTATTTT
CDR3: CASSLGGTGTGLDTQYF
J: TRBJ2-3
size: once
D: TRBD1
V: TRBV11-2

DNA: TGTGCCAGCAGCCAATTTCCGAAGGGGGGGTCCTACAATGAGCAGTTCTTC
CDR3: CASSQFPKGGSYNEQFF
J: TRBJ2-1
size: -
D: -
V: TRBV3-1/TRBV3-2

DNA: TGCGCCAGCAGTCGGGAGTTTTCCGGGGAGCTGTTTTTT
CDR3: CASSREFSGELFF
J: TRBJ2-2
size: -
D: -
V: TRBV10-1

DNA: TGTGCCAGCAGTTACTGGGGACTTAAGAACACTGAAGCTTTCTTT
CDR3: CASSYWGLKNTEAFF
J: TRBJ1-1
size: -
D: -
V: TRBV6-5

DNA: TGTGCCAGCAGCCCGGGGGAGGGCCCAAGGGAGACCCAGTACTTC
CDR3: CASSPGEGPRETQYF
J: TRBJ2-5
size: -
D: TRBD2
V: TRBV13

DNA: TGTGCCAGCAGCCCAGGGCTAACGGGGGGGGTCAATCAGCCCCAGCATTTT
CDR3: CASSPGLTGGVNQPQHF
J: TRBJ1-5
size: -
D: -
V: TRBV7-9

DNA: TGTGCCAGCAGTGAAAAGACACATGAGCAGTACTTC
CDR3: CASSEKTHEQYF
J: TRBJ2-7
size: -
D: -
V: TRBV2

DNA: TGTGCCAGCAGCCCTCGGGGGGGGTCGAATCAGCCCCAGCATTTT
CDR3: CASSPRGGSNQPQHF
J: TRBJ1-5
size: -
D: -
V: TRBV7-9

DNA: TGTGCCAGCAGCTTGGGCCCAGATACGCAGTATTTT
CDR3: CASSLGPDTQYF
J: TRBJ2-3
size: -
D: -
V: TRBV11-3

DNA: TGTGCCAGCAGCTTGGGGGCTAGCTATGGCTACACCTTC
CDR3: CASSLGASYGYTF
J: TRBJ1-2
size: -
D: -
V: TRBV7-2

DNA: TGTGCCAGCAGCGAACCGGGACAGGGGAATTCACCCCTCCACTTT
CDR3: CASSEPGQGNSPLHF
J: TRBJ1-6
size: -
D: TRBD1
V: TRBV9

DNA: TGTGCCACCAGTGATTCGTCCTCCTACAATGAGCAGTTCTTC
CDR3: CATSDSSSYNEQFF
J: TRBJ2-1
size: -
D: -
V: TRBV24-1

DNA: TGTGCCAGCAGAACCGGACAGGTCCGGGAGACCCAGTACTTC
CDR3: CASRTGQVRETQYF
J: TRBJ2-5
size: -
D: TRBD1
V: TRBV28

DNA: TGTGCCAGTAGTCCCCCTCAGGGCAGTTTTAATGAAAAACTGTTTTTT
CDR3: CASSPPQGSFNEKLFF
J: TRBJ1-4
size: -
D: -
V: TRBV19

DNA: TGTGCCAGCAGCGTTGGGACAGGGTATTCACCCCTCCACTTT
CDR3: CASSVGTGYSPLHF
J: TRBJ1-6
size: few
D: TRBD1
V: TRBV9

DNA: TGTGCCAGCAGCCAGAGACCTAGCGGGGAACCTTACAATGAGCAGTTCTTC
CDR3: CASSQRPSGEPYNEQFF
J: TRBJ2-1
size: few
D: TRBD2
V: TRBV3-1/TRBV3-2

DNA: TGTGCCAGCAGCTTAGGGGGGACAGTGAGGTCACCCCTCCACTTT
CDR3: CASSLGGTVRSPLHF
J: TRBJ1-6
size: -
D: TRBD1
V: TRBV7-2

DNA: TGCAGCGTTGACAGGGATAGCACAGATACGCAGTATTTT
CDR3: CSVDRDSTDTQYF
J: TRBJ2-3
size: -
D: -
V: TRBV29-1

DNA: TGTGCCAGCAGCTTAGCGCTGGGCAGGGCGGGGGAGCTGTTTTTT
CDR3: CASSLALGRAGELFF
J: TRBJ2-2
size: -
D: -
V: TRBV7-2

DNA: TGTGCCAGCAGCCTTCCTCCGGGGGCCAAAAACATTCAGTACTTC
CDR3: CASSLPPGAKNIQYF
J: TRBJ2-4
size: -
D: -
V: TRBV11-2

DNA: TGTGCCAGCAGTTATTTCCAGGGGGGCTACGAGCAGTACTTC
CDR3: CASSYFQGGYEQYF
J: TRBJ2-7
size: once
D: -
V: TRBV6-5

DNA: TGCGCCAGCAGCCAAGATCGAGGGAGGAACACTGAAGCTTTCTTT
CDR3: CASSQDRGRNTEAFF
J: TRBJ1-1
size: -
D: -
V: TRBV4-3

DNA: TGTGCCAGCAGACAAAGGGGACAGCACCCCCGGGCCCAGTACTTC
CDR3: CASRQRGQHPRAQYF
J: TRBJ2-5
size: -
D: TRBD1
V: TRBV5-8

DNA: TGTGCCACTAAACCGGGGGCCTACGAGCAGTACTTC
CDR3: CATKPGAYEQYF
J: TRBJ2-7
size: -
D: -
V: TRBV2

DNA: TGTGCCAGCAGCCCGACAGGGCCCCAGAATGAAAAACTGTTTTTT
CDR3: CASSPTGPQNEKLFF
J: TRBJ1-4
size: few
D: TRBD1
V: TRBV7-2

DNA: TGTGCCACCGCAATCGGGACTTCTAGCACAGATACGCAGTATTTT
CDR3: CATAIGTSSTDTQYF
J: TRBJ2-3
size: -
D: -
V: TRBV15

DNA: TGTGCCAGCAGCTCAGGGGGCGTTAACACTGAAGCTTTCTTT
CDR3: CASSSGGVNTEAFF
J: TRBJ1-1
size: -
D: TRBD1
V: TRBV5-4

DNA: TGTGCCACCAGTCGAGGACAGTTTAACACTGAAGCTTTCTTT
CDR3: CATSRGQFNTEAFF
J: TRBJ1-1
size: -
D: -
V: TRBV15

DNA: TGTGCCAGCAGCTTGACGACTAGCGGGAGTGAGCAGTACTTC
CDR3: CASSLTTSGSEQYF
J: TRBJ2-7
size: -
D: TRBD2
V: TRBV5-6